This entry lists 29 T cell receptor beta chains sequenced from one sample in a study of shared clonotypes between healthy human individuals. The table came from immunoSEQ multiplex PCR; TCRdb's copy has only in-frame clones and leaves some out. This table has approximately 1,500,000 clones, approximately 98% appearing once. The specimen was naive CD4+ T cells sorted from blood. Described subset: CD45RA+ positively selected. The receptors come from a man aged 25 to 40 in good health.

V usage is TRBV7-6 and J usage is TRBJ2-3, with no clear D. The CDR3 loop spans 14 amino acids. Germline CDR1 SGHVS, CDR2 FNYEAQ. V lost 1 base, J lost 2 bases, and 7 bases lay in between. CDR3 residues: CASSLVGITDTQYF. DNA of the CDR3: TGTGCCAGCAGCTTAGTGGGGATCACAGATACGCAGTATTTT.

The chain employs TRBV5-6 and TRBJ1-1; D not resolved. Trimming removed 6 bases at V and 0 bases at J, with 15 bases between. Germline CDR1 is SGHDT and CDR2 is YYEEEE. The CDR3 has 15 residues. CDR3 residues: CASIPTGRLNTEAFF. CDR3 bases: TGTGCCAGCATCCCGACCGGCCGTCTGAACACTGAAGCTTTCTTT.

The chain couples TRBV6-4 to TRBJ2-1, with a possible D match to TRBD2 (6 bases). Trimming left V 0 bases short and J 7 bases short, with 13 bases between. CDR1 MRHNA and CDR2 SNTAGT come from the germline V gene. The CDR3 extends over 15 amino acids. This CDR3 reads CASSDSWGVGNEQFF. CDR3 nucleotide sequence: TGTGCCAGCAGTGACTCGTGGGGGGTAGGGAATGAGCAGTTCTTC.

CDR3 region: CASSRDRGHYGYTF. In nucleotides, the CDR3 is TGTGCCAGCAGTAGGGACAGGGGCCACTATGGCTACACCTTC. The chain employs TRBV28 and TRBJ1-2; 10 nucleotides align to TRBD1. CDR3 length: 14 residues. Germline trimming cut 5 bases from V and 3 bases from J; bases unmatched to any gene: 3. CDR1 MDHEN and CDR2 SYDVKM come from the germline V gene.

The chain is built from TRBV9 and TRBJ2-2; the D is unclear. This CDR3 is 16 amino acids long. The germline V and J ends were trimmed by 0 bases and 7 bases, with 16 bases remaining between them. Germline V gene data show CDR1 as SGDLS and CDR2 as YYNGEE. CDR3 sequence reads: CASSVAPDIAHGELFF. In DNA form, the CDR3 reads TGTGCCAGCAGCGTAGCGCCCGATATCGCGCACGGGGAGCTGTTTTTT.

The V gene is TRBV19, the J gene TRBJ2-1; 8 bases align to TRBD1. V lost 5 bases and J lost 3; bases outside the gene matches: 6. The germline gives CDR1 LNHDA, CDR2 SQIVND (reference sequence). The CDR3 runs 15 residues. The CDR3 protein is CASSPDRGVYNEQFF. The CDR3 DNA follows: TGTGCCAGTAGTCCCGACAGGGGCGTCTACAATGAGCAGTTCTTC.

V and J are TRBV11-1 and TRBJ2-3, with TRBD2 matching over 7 bases. Germline V gives CDR1 SGHAT, CDR2 FQDESV (reference sequence). Trimming at V came to 5 bases and at J to 5 bases, leaving 10 bases not matched to a gene. The CDR3 contains 15 residues. The CDR3 loop reads CASSHSWGGGDTQYF. Written as DNA, the CDR3 is TGTGCCAGCAGCCACTCTTGGGGGGGTGGAGATACGCAGTATTTT. Full variable domain (rest looked up from reference TRBV11-1 and TRBJ2-3): EAEVAQSPRYKITEKSQAVAFWCDPISGHATLYWYRQILGQGPELLVQFQDESVVDDSQLPKDRFSAERLKGVDSTLKIQPAELGDSAMYLCASSHSWGGGDTQYFGPGTRLTVL.

The chain links TRBV21-1 to TRBJ2-3. TRBV21-1 is designated a pseudogene. This CDR3 is 15 amino acids long. CDR3 bases: TGTGCCAGCAGCTCGCAAAGGACCGTACCAGATACGCAGTATTTT. It yields the protein CASSSQRTVPDTQYF.

The rearrangement uses TRBV6-6 and TRBJ1-5; unclear D gene. Germline-derived CDR1 and CDR2 are MNHNY and SVGAGI (reference sequence). There are 15 residues in the CDR3. The V end lost 6 bases, the J end lost 0 bases, and 12 bases lay between the germline ends. The CDR3 bases are TGTGCCAGCAGGGTTAGTGGATATAGCAATCAGCCCCAGCATTTT. Amino acids: CASRVSGYSNQPQHF.

With respect to this clone: The sample holds other DNA sequences that translate to the same CDR3. CDR3 in amino acids: CASSLGGSYEQYF. The CDR3 DNA sequence: TGTGCCAGTAGTCTGGGGGGTTCCTACGAGCAGTACTTC. The V and J genes are TRBV19 and TRBJ2-7; D might be TRBD2 (6 bases). This CDR3 contains 13 residues. V dropped 5 bases and J dropped 1 base, with 9 bases sitting between them. Germline V gene data show CDR1 as LNHDA and CDR2 as SQIVND (reference sequence).

This clone was found once. The chain couples TRBV28 to TRBJ1-5, with D possibly TRBD1 on 6 matching bases. Germline CDR1 MDHEN, CDR2 SYDVKM. The germline V and J ends were trimmed by 2 bases and 6 bases, with 14 bases remaining between them. This CDR3 comprises 15 residues. The CDR3 loop reads CASSLVHGGGQPQHF. For the CDR3, the DNA is TGTGCCAGCAGTTTAGTACACGGGGGCGGTCAGCCCCAGCATTTT.

This sequence joins TRBV5-1 and TRBJ1-1; D call uncertain. Per germline, CDR1 SGHRS and CDR2 YFSETQ. Trimming took off 4 bases at V and 1 base at J, with 17 bases between the two ends. CDR3 length: 16 residues. CDR3 residues: CASSLPRDGWNTEAFF. CDR3 bases: TGCGCCAGCAGCCTCCCCCGCGACGGCTGGAACACTGAAGCTTTCTTT.

J is TRBJ1-1 and V is TRBV10-3; tentative D call: TRBD1 (5 bases). Germline CDR1 is ENHRY and CDR2 is SYGVKD. Trimming took 2 bases from V and 8 from J, leaving 12 bases between them. CDR3 length: 13 residues. The chain's CDR3 is CAISEARDAEAFF. CDR3 sequence (DNA): TGTGCCATCAGTGAGGCCCGGGACGCCGAAGCTTTCTTT.

The chain combines TRBV2 with TRBJ2-7; no clear D gene. The length of the CDR3 is 14 residues. Per germline, CDR1 SNHLY and CDR2 FYNNEI. V shed 1 base and J shed 2 bases, with 9 bases lying between them. DNA of the CDR3: TGTGCCAGCAGTGAAGGCAGGCCCCCCTACGAGCAGTACTTC. Its protein product is CASSEGRPPYEQYF.

In nucleotides, the CDR3 is TGTGCCAGCTCACTGGAAGATGAGCAGTTCTTC. Protein product: CASSLEDEQFF. The V call is TRBV18, the J call TRBJ2-1; D unresolved. The V end was cut by 4 bases, the J end by 8 bases, with 6 bases between. Germline V lookup: CDR1 KGHSH, CDR2 LQKENI. The CDR3 contains 11 residues.

The chain employs TRBV29-1 and TRBJ2-1; D perhaps matches TRBD2 (6 bases). The length of the CDR3 is 14 residues. Germline-derived CDR1 and CDR2 are SQVTM and ANQGSEA. V lost 6 bases and J 9 bases, leaving 21 bases between the germline ends. This chain's CDR3 is CSVPSGPMGGEQFF. The CDR3 DNA follows: TGCAGCGTCCCCTCCGGGCCGATGGGGGGTGAGCAGTTCTTC.

The chain is built from TRBV5-4 and TRBJ1-2, with unresolved D. This CDR3 comprises 14 residues. CDR1 SGHNT and CDR2 YYREEE come from the germline V gene (reference sequence). V lost 7 bases to trimming and J lost 7 bases, with 20 bases between them. The CDR3 region has the DNA TGTGCCAGCTCGCTCCGAGTTGGGCTGGGTGGCTACACCTTC. Its translation is CASSLRVGLGGYTF.

About this clone: This specimen includes other DNA sequences encoding the same CDR3. The chain carries TRBV18 and TRBJ2-7; D is perhaps TRBD2 (5 bases). The V end was cut by 1 base, the J end by 0 bases, with 7 bases between. The CDR3 is 14 amino acids. Germline CDR1 and CDR2: KGHSH and LQKENI. The CDR3 loop reads CASSPLRDSYEQYF. The CDR3 nucleotides read TGTGCCAGCTCACCACTGAGGGACTCCTACGAGCAGTACTTC.

J is TRBJ2-7 and V is TRBV5-1; D could derive from TRBD1 or TRBD2 (5 bases each). The CDR3 is made up of 15 amino acids. Germline V gene lookup returns CDR1 SGHRS and CDR2 YFSETQ. Trimming removed 2 bases at V and 3 bases at J, with 15 bases between. The DNA of the CDR3 is TGCGCCAGCAGCTTTGGGGACGGGGCCCTCTACGAGCAGTACTTC. As protein: CASSFGDGALYEQYF. Based on the CDR3 plus reference TRBV5-1 and TRBJ2-7, the full variable domain is KAGVTQTPRYLIKTRGQQVTLSCSPISGHRSVSWYQQTPGQGLQFLFEYFSETQRNKGNFPGRFSGRQFSNSRSEMNVSTLELGDSALYLCASSFGDGALYEQYFGPGTRLTVT.

This clone came up a few times. The chain uses TRBV15 and TRBJ1-1, with D uncertain. The CDR3 is made up of 13 amino acids. Germline-derived CDR1 and CDR2 are LNHNV and YYDKDF (reference sequence). Between the trimmed V and J ends, which lost 4 bases and 4 bases, there was a span of 10 bases. The CDR3 here is CATSTQTGTEAFF. The DNA of the CDR3 is TGTGCCACCAGCACCCAGACGGGCACTGAAGCTTTCTTT.

This clone has a single count. The chain employs TRBV15 and TRBJ2-3, with 11 nucleotides matching TRBD2. The CDR3 runs to 16 residues. J gave up 9 bases and V 3 bases, and 11 bases lay outside the gene matches. Germline-derived CDR1 and CDR2 are LNHNV and YYDKDF (reference sequence). The CDR3 DNA reads as TGTGCCACCAGCAGTCGACTAGCGGGACAAAACAGGACGCAGTATTTT. Translating it yields CATSSRLAGQNRTQYF.

This chain joins TRBV6-5 and TRBJ2-3; 9 bases align to TRBD1. V gave up 7 bases and J gave up 1 base; unmatched junction bases: 6. This CDR3 is 15 amino acids long. The germline gives CDR1 MNHEY, CDR2 SVGAGI. This CDR3 reads CASTGTGLGTDTQYF. The CDR3 nucleotides read TGTGCCAGCACCGGGACAGGGCTAGGCACAGATACGCAGTATTTT.

The chain joins TRBV7-9 to TRBJ2-1; 8 bases match TRBD2. The CDR3 totals 15 residues. CDR1 is SEHNR and CDR2 is FQNEAQ in the germline V gene (reference sequence). The junction had 8 bases not matched to a gene; V was cut back by 4 bases and J by 6 bases. The CDR3 nucleotides are TGTGCCAGCAGCTCCCTGAGCGGGAGTGGCAATGAGCAGTTCTTC. Amino acid sequence: CASSSLSGSGNEQFF.

J is TRBJ2-3 and V is TRBV2, with 12 bases fitting TRBD2. V shed 3 bases, J shed 0 bases, and the junction held 10 bases outside the gene matches. Germline V gives CDR1 SNHLY, CDR2 FYNNEI. There are 19 residues in the CDR3. The CDR3 reads CASSDYRLAGGKSTDTQYF. CDR3 in DNA: TGTGCCAGCAGTGATTATCGGCTAGCGGGAGGGAAAAGCACAGATACGCAGTATTTT.

On this clone: At the DNA level, this CDR3 is encoded by other sequences in the same sample as well. The chain recombines TRBV7-2 with TRBJ2-7, with 7 nucleotides matching TRBD1. Germline CDR1 reads SGHTA; CDR2 reads FQGNSA. The CDR3 extends over 15 amino acids. V lost 1 base and J lost 0; bases outside the gene matches: 3. CDR3 loop: CASSLGQGRSYEQYF. CDR3 nucleotide sequence: TGTGCCAGCAGCTTAGGACAGGGCCGCTCCTACGAGCAGTACTTC. The entire variable domain, with the rest obtained from reference TRBV7-2 and TRBJ2-7, is as follows: GAGVSQSPSNKVTEKGKDVELRCDPISGHTALYWYRQSLGQGLEFLIYFQGNSAPDKSGLPSDRFSAERTGGSVSTLTIQRTQQEDSAVYLCASSLGQGRSYEQYFGPGTRLTVT.

This clone was observed a few times. This chain uses TRBV25-1 with TRBJ2-7; D not certain. V lost 5 bases and J 2 bases, leaving 4 bases between the germline ends. The germline CDR1 and CDR2 sequences are MGHDK and SYGVNS. The CDR3 contains 11 residues. CDR3: CASSPAYEQYF. DNA of the CDR3: TGTGCCAGCAGTCCCGCCTACGAGCAGTACTTC.

This chain joins TRBV11-2 and TRBJ1-1; TRBD1 is a possible D gene (6 bases). Germline V gene data show CDR1 as SGHAT and CDR2 as FQNNGV. CDR3 length equals 16 residues. V was cut by 4 bases and J by 4 bases, with 19 bases left in between. CDR3 protein: CASSSDTTGRGTEAFF. DNA of the CDR3: TGTGCCAGCAGCTCAGATACCACAGGGAGGGGCACTGAAGCTTTCTTT.

The chain has TRBV4-1 and TRBJ2-3; D is unclear. The ends were cut back, 4 bases at V and 0 bases at J, with 8 bases in the middle. There are 14 residues in the CDR3. The germline gives CDR1 MGHRA, CDR2 YSYEKL. Here the CDR3 reads CASSRAASTDTQYF. For the CDR3, the DNA is TGCGCCAGCAGCCGGGCAGCTAGCACAGATACGCAGTATTTT.

This clone was counted once. Its ends do not fully match the called genes, so a read error is possible. The chain carries TRBV29-1 and TRBJ1-1; unclear D gene. The CDR3 contains 11 residues. In germline, CDR1 is SQVTM, CDR2 ANQGSEA. The chain's CDR3 is CSVEDHVRAYF. The CDR3, as DNA: TGCAGCGTTGAGGACCACGTAAGGGCCTACTTT. The full variable domain, its missing parts supplied by reference TRBV29-1 and TRBJ1-1, is SAVISQKPSRDICQRGTSLTIQCQVDSQVTMMFWYRQQPGQSLTLIATANQGSEATYESGFVIDKFPISRPNLTFSTLTVSNMSPEDSSIYLCSVEDHVRAYFGQGTRLTVV.